This paragraph covers one T cell receptor beta chain sequence. Its target is not known. The data belong to a study of Tregs in tolerant kidney transplant recipients. The study's findings and limits: Tregs expanded with activated donor B cells seemed most donor-specific.

Sequenced by immunoSEQ multiplex PCR; TCRdb stores in-frame clones only, minus some. The sample consists of about 56,000 clones, around 83% of them appearing once. CDR1 is ENHRY and CDR2 is SYGVKD in the germline V gene. Trimming cost V 4 bases and J 6 bases; bases outside gene matches: 6. CDR3 length: 15 residues. Unstimulated Tregs (CD4+CD25+CD127-) and CD4+CD25- non-Tregs were sorted from PBMCs. The chain has TRBV10-3 and TRBJ2-1; 10 nucleotides align to TRBD1. Sequencing input: CD4+ T cells from blood. This TCR derives from a human donor in good health. The CDR3, as DNA: TGTGCCATCAGTGGGGGACAGGGGATTGGCAATGAGCAGTTCTTC. Its translation: CAISGGQGIGNEQFF.